This T cell receptor (beta chain) was recovered during a study of cytomegalovirus exposure and HLA in healthy donors. Study results and caveats: Cytomegalovirus association was listed for 164 TCR beta chains. Subsequent analysis showed first-cohort TCR clusters tending to co-occur in around 110 validation repertoires. Three chains linked to CMV were shown in vitro to be specific for CMV antigens.

V gave up 5 bases and J gave up 3 bases; unmatched junction bases: 3. The length of the CDR3 is 16 residues. CDR1 and CDR2 from the germline V gene are SEHNR and FQNEAQ (reference sequence). As regards this clone: The target antigen is unknown.

Assay: immunoSEQ multiplex PCR; the TCRdb copy retains only in-frame clones and omits some. This table has over 200,000 clones, about 90% appearing once. The sample taken for sequencing was PBMCs. The V call is TRBV7-9, the J call TRBJ2-3; 15 bases are shared with TRBD2. This sequence originates from a woman aged 25 to 39 in good health and CMV-seronegative. The CDR3 sequence is CASSMGLAGGTDTQYF. The CDR3 DNA reads TGTGCCAGCAGCATGGGACTAGCGGGAGGTACAGATACGCAGTATTTT.